Listed below are T cell receptor beta chains from one sample, sequenced in a study of neurological immune-mediated disorders. TCRdb processed the 5' RACE reads anew with MiXCR; each CDR3 protein has one entry. The sample holds some 30,000 distinct CDR3 sequences, over 20% seen once. The sample consisted of PBMCs. Source of these receptors: a woman aged 55-70 years in good health. Both conserved end residues are part of each CDR3. The order of the fields is D gene, V gene, J gene, clone size, CDR3 DNA, CDR3 protein. D genes are given only for firm matches. Clone size appears in some rows only: once, few, many, or a class for an expanded clone.

-	TRBV6-2/TRBV6-3	TRBJ2-6	many	TGTGCCAGCAATACAGGGAGTGGGGCCAACGTCCTGACTTTC	CASNTGSGANVLTF
TRBD1	TRBV18	TRBJ2-7	once	TGTGCCAGCTCACCTAGTCAGGGGGTAGCCTACGAGCAGTACTTC	CASSPSQGVAYEQYF
-	TRBV18	TRBJ2-6	-	TGTGCCAGCAGGCGGGACTCTGGGGCCAACGTCCTGACTTTC	CASRRDSGANVLTF
-	TRBV6-2/TRBV6-3	TRBJ2-7	many	TGTGCCAGCAGTTACCCCGACTACCACTCCTACGAGCAGTACTTC	CASSYPDYHSYEQYF
-	TRBV14	TRBJ2-4	once	TGTGCCAGCAGCCAAGACCTAGGGAGGAACATTCAGTACTTC	CASSQDLGRNIQYF
TRBD2	TRBV9	TRBJ2-7	once	TGTGCCAGCAGCGGGACTAGCGGAGCCTACGAGCAGTACTTC	CASSGTSGAYEQYF
-	TRBV29-1	TRBJ1-5	-	TGCAGCGTGGGGGAGGGGGTGATAGATCAGCCCCAGCATTTT	CSVGEGVIDQPQHF
-	TRBV13	TRBJ2-3	many	TGTGCCAGCAGCCGTCGGGGCGGGGAGATCAGCACAGATACGCAGTATTTT	CASSRRGGEISTDTQYF
-	TRBV6-5	TRBJ2-1	many	TGTGCCAGCAGTTTCCGAGCCATGAGCTCCTACAATGAGCAGTTCTTC	CASSFRAMSSYNEQFF
TRBD1	TRBV5-1	TRBJ2-6	-	TGCGCCAGCAGCTTAGACACAGGGGTTACCAACGTCCTGACTTTC	CASSLDTGVTNVLTF
-	TRBV28	TRBJ1-5	many	TGTGCCAGCAGTCCGCACGAATCTCCGGGACAAGGCCCACGTTTT	CASSPHESPGQGPRF
-	TRBV28	TRBJ1-5	many	TGTGCCAGCATGACAGTCAATCAGCCCCAGCATTTT	CASMTVNQPQHF
-	TRBV3-1	TRBJ1-2	many	TGTGCCAGCAGCCAAGGATGGGTCAACGGCTACACCTTC	CASSQGWVNGYTF
TRBD1	TRBV6-2/TRBV6-3	TRBJ2-3	many	TGTGCCAGCAGTTACTGGGACAGGTCGGTGGATACGCAGTATTTT	CASSYWDRSVDTQYF
-	TRBV3-1	TRBJ2-6	many	TGTGCCAGCAGCCCGGGGTTGGGTGGGGCCAACGTCCTGACTTTC	CASSPGLGGANVLTF
-	TRBV7-2	TRBJ2-3	many	TGTGCCAGCAGCTTAGGAGGGCCCGTCTCTGCAGATACGCAGTATTTT	CASSLGGPVSADTQYF
-	TRBV7-9	TRBJ2-3	many	TGTGCCAGCAGCTTGATGGGTGGTAGGCTTTCAGATACGCAGTATTTT	CASSLMGGRLSDTQYF
-	TRBV12-3/TRBV12-4	TRBJ2-3	-	TGTGCCAGCAGCCCAGAAATTGGGACTGACCTTACGCAGTATTTT	CASSPEIGTDLTQYF
-	TRBV7-9	TRBJ2-5	many	TGTGCCAGCAGCTTAGGGGTCGGGAAGACCCAGTACTTC	CASSLGVGKTQYF
TRBD1	TRBV10-3	TRBJ2-3	many	TGTGCCATCAGCAAGACAGGGAAATTCGAAGATACGCAGTATTTT	CAISKTGKFEDTQYF
TRBD1	TRBV10-3	TRBJ1-2	many	TGTGCCATCAGGGGGACAGGGGTTAACTATGGCTACACCTTC	CAIRGTGVNYGYTF
-	TRBV20-1	TRBJ1-2	many	TGCAGTGCCAGGGACAAGTCATATGGCTACACCTTC	CSARDKSYGYTF
-	TRBV20-1	TRBJ2-5	-	TGCAGTGCCCCCAGAGCCGAGACCCAGTACTTC	CSAPRAETQYF
-	TRBV7-2	TRBJ2-1	many	TGTGCCAGCAGCTTAGGTGCCTACAATGAGCAGTTCTTC	CASSLGAYNEQFF
-	TRBV9	TRBJ2-2	many	TGTGCCAGCAGCGGACCGGGACCTTGGACCGGGGAGCTGTTTTTT	CASSGPGPWTGELFF